This T cell receptor beta chain was obtained from a study of T-cell reconstitution after alpha-beta-depleted transplantation in children. Trimming removed 4 bases at V and 3 bases at J, with 13 bases between. Germline-derived CDR1 and CDR2 are SGHTS and YDEGEE. This CDR3 is 15 amino acids long. A library of TCRbeta sequences, prepared with unique molecular identifiers, was generated. TCRdb re-called the PCR reads with MiXCR, one entry per CDR3 protein. Here the sample spans a few hundred thousand distinct CDR3 sequences, under 13% being singletons. This clonotype was counted a few times. The source is a human donor who donated a stem cell graft to a child with acute lymphoblastic leukemia. This chain uses TRBV5-8 with TRBJ2-2; D is uncertain. The sample here was PBMCs from the stem cell graft donor, taken from the stem cell graft. The CDR3 nucleotides are TGTGCCAGCAGCCCAAAGTATCAGTACACCGGGGAGCTGTTTTTT. Protein: CASSPKYQYTGELFF.